The 27 T cell receptor beta chains given below trace back to one sample, sequenced in a study of sequential checkpoint blockade in melanoma. TCRdb's copy holds only in-frame clones and misses some; the assay was immunoSEQ multiplex PCR. The sample shows thousands of clones, about 60% of them seen only once. Documented treatment: randomized to nivolumab then ipilimumab (arm A) or the reverse (arm B). The sample was CD8+ T cells sorted from blood (inferred from file names), taken from a patient given nivolumab and ipilimumab in sequence. These receptors were collected from a human donor with melanoma.

This clone was seen more than once but under ten times. The chain has TRBV5-8 and TRBJ2-1; TRBD2 aligns across 9 bases. The CDR3 extends over 18 amino acids. Trimming at V came to 4 bases and at J to 7 bases, leaving 18 bases not matched to a gene. Looked up from germline, CDR1 is SGHTS and CDR2 is YDEGEE. CDR3 region: CASSQASGTYIYGNEQFF. The CDR3 DNA sequence: TGTGCCAGCAGCCAGGCTAGCGGGACCTACATTTATGGAAATGAGCAGTTCTTC.

The CDR3 protein is CASSFWTGGGYEQYF. The DNA for the CDR3 is TGTGCCAGCAGTTTTTGGACAGGGGGTGGCTACGAGCAGTACTTC. The chain has TRBV28 and TRBJ2-7; 10 bases are shared with TRBD1. There are 15 residues in the CDR3. The V gene end was trimmed by 3 bases and the J gene end by 3 bases; junction bases not matched to a gene: 5. Germline V CDR1 and CDR2: MDHEN, SYDVKM.

The chain combines TRBV9 with TRBJ1-2; 7 bases match TRBD1. The CDR3 spans 14 residues. The V gene's germline CDR1 is SGDLS and CDR2 YYNGEE. V lost 3 bases to trimming and J lost 7 bases; unmatched junction nucleotides: 9. The CDR3 here is CASSEIGTDGGYTF. CDR3 nucleotides: TGTGCCAGCAGCGAGATAGGGACAGATGGTGGCTACACCTTC.

The chain links TRBV9 to TRBJ2-5, with a tentative D call TRBD2 (7 bases). Trimming pared 4 bases from V and 4 bases from J, leaving 14 bases between. Germline lookup yields CDR1 SGDLS and CDR2 YYNGEE. The CDR3 is 14 amino acids. The DNA for the CDR3 is TGTGCCAGCAGCCCTGGGGGGGCAGTAGAGACCCAGTACTTC. The encoded protein is CASSPGGAVETQYF.

The V gene is TRBV28, the J gene TRBJ2-7; tentatively, D is TRBD2 (6 bases). Germline CDR1 reads MDHEN; CDR2 reads SYDVKM. V was shortened by 6 bases and J by 4 bases, with 25 bases between the two germline ends. The length of the CDR3 is 17 residues. CDR3 sequence: CASSRTYGTGALYEQYF. Here the CDR3 DNA reads TGTGCCAGCAGCCGGACCTATGGGACGGGAGCGCTATACGAGCAGTACTTC.

The rearrangement links TRBV7-9 to TRBJ1-1; possibly TRBD1 for D (6 bases). The germline CDR1 and CDR2 sequences are SEHNR and FQNEAQ (reference sequence). Trimming shortened V by 5 bases and J by 8 bases, and 15 bases separated the two germline ends. The CDR3 is 13 residues long. Written as DNA, the CDR3 is TGTGCCAGCAGCCCTCCGGGACAAAGAGAAGCTTTCTTT. This translates into CASSPPGQREAFF.

This sequence joins TRBV5-4 and TRBJ2-1, with unresolved D. The CDR3 runs to 15 residues. Germline V gene data show CDR1 as SGHNT and CDR2 as YYREEE (reference sequence). Deletions cut 4 bases from V and 0 bases from J, with 11 bases between. This chain's CDR3 is CASSPDMSSYNEQFF. Here the CDR3 DNA reads TGTGCCAGCAGCCCCGACATGAGCTCCTACAATGAGCAGTTCTTC.

By share, this clone counts as medium-sized (0.01 to 0.1%). In nucleotides, the CDR3 is TGTGCCACCTCTGGGTCGGGAGGGACCTACGAGCAGTACTTC. Translation: CATSGSGGTYEQYF. The rearrangement uses TRBV5-4 and TRBJ2-7; 8 nucleotides agree with TRBD2. Per the germline V gene, CDR1 is SGHNT and CDR2 is YYREEE (reference sequence). V lost 9 bases, J lost 2 bases, and 10 bases stayed unmatched. CDR3 length equals 14 residues.

This chain joins TRBV30 and TRBJ2-5; 11 bases are shared with TRBD1. J lost 5 bases, V lost 3 bases, and 8 bases had no gene match. Germline V gene lookup returns CDR1 GTSNPN and CDR2 SVGIG (reference sequence). The CDR3 spans 15 residues. The CDR3 is CAWSQGTGGSETQYF. The DNA of the CDR3 is TGTGCCTGGAGCCAAGGGACAGGGGGTTCCGAGACCCAGTACTTC.

The J gene is TRBJ1-2, the V gene TRBV6-5, with TRBD1 matching 7 bases. V gave up 6 bases and J gave up 14 bases; unmatched junction bases: 12. CDR1 and CDR2 from the germline V gene are MNHEY and SVGAGI. This CDR3 region has 12 residues. This CDR3 reads CASSPPGQKETF. CDR3 DNA: TGTGCCAGCAGCCCCCCGGGACAGAAAGAAACCTTC.

The chain recombines TRBV4-3 with TRBJ2-2; no clear D. With 0 bases removed from V and 7 bases from J, the gap between germline ends came to 15 bases. CDR3 length equals 16 residues. CDR1 LGHNA and CDR2 YSLEER come from the germline V gene. The CDR3 loop reads CASSQDLRGLRGELFF. The CDR3 DNA is TGCGCCAGCAGCCAAGATCTCAGAGGTCTCCGCGGGGAGCTGTTTTTT.

The chain has TRBV27 and TRBJ1-2; TRBD1 agrees at 8 bases. In germline, CDR1 is MNHEY, CDR2 SMNVEV (reference sequence). Trimming at V came to 0 bases and at J to 6 bases, leaving 6 bases not matched to a gene. CDR3 size: 15 residues. As DNA, the CDR3 is TGTGCCAGCAGTTTATCGGGACAGGTCCTCGATGGCTACACCTTC. Translating it yields CASSLSGQVLDGYTF.

The chain joins TRBV4-3 to TRBJ1-2, with 10 nucleotides matching TRBD1. J was trimmed by 6 bases and V by 0 bases; bases with no gene match: 7. The CDR3 covers 16 residues. The germline CDR1 and CDR2 sequences are LGHNA and YSLEER. The CDR3 region is CASSQDSGQGGNGYTF. CDR3 coding DNA: TGCGCCAGCAGCCAAGATTCCGGACAGGGGGGAAATGGCTACACCTTC.

The chain is built from TRBV5-6 and TRBJ2-1; no clear D gene. V was cut by 1 base and J by 7 bases, with 9 bases left in between. There are 13 residues in the CDR3. CDR1 and CDR2 from the germline V gene are SGHDT and YYEEEE. The CDR3 region has the DNA TGTGCCAGCAGCTTGTCCTCCGGTAATGAGCAGTTCTTC. It encodes CASSLSSGNEQFF. The full variable domain, with the rest looked up from reference TRBV5-6 and TRBJ2-1, is DAGVTQSPTHLIKTRGQQVTLRCSPKSGHDTVSWYQQALGQGPQFIFQYYEEEERQRGNFPDRFSGHQFPNYSSELNVNALLLGDSALYLCASSLSSGNEQFFGPGTRLTVL.

V gene TRBV19 combines with J gene TRBJ1-1; maybe TRBD1 (5 bases). Trimming shortened V by 3 bases and J by 1 base, and 9 bases separated the two germline ends. The CDR3 is made up of 14 amino acids. Germline CDR1 reads LNHDA; CDR2 reads SQIVND (reference sequence). This CDR3 reads CASSMMGQNTEAFF. The DNA of the CDR3 is TGTGCCAGTAGTATGATGGGGCAGAACACTGAAGCTTTCTTT.

This clone has only a few counts. The chain uses TRBV2 and TRBJ2-5; the D gene is possibly TRBD2 (6 bases). Gene TRBJ2-7 matches the end of the DNA better, so the J call may be wrong. The CDR3 runs 14 residues. CDR1 is SNHLY, CDR2 FYNNEI, per germline. CDR3 sequence (DNA): TGTGCCAGCAGTGAAACGGGAGCAACCTACGAGCAGTACTTC. Translation gives CASSETGATYEQYF.

V usage is TRBV28 and J usage is TRBJ2-5, with a tentative D call TRBD1 (5 bases). The DNA end favors TRBJ2-7, so the J call may be wrong. Germline V gene data show CDR1 as MDHEN and CDR2 as SYDVKM. The length of the CDR3 is 14 residues. The CDR3 loop reads CASSLEQELYEQYF. The DNA of the CDR3 is TGTGCCAGCAGTTTAGAACAGGAGCTCTACGAGCAGTACTTC.

This clone was observed a handful of times. DNA of the CDR3: TGTGCCAGCAGCCAAGAGAACGGCCTAGCTAGGGAAGAGACCCAGTACTTC. It codes for CASSQENGLAREETQYF. V usage is TRBV14 and J usage is TRBJ2-5, with a weak D call TRBD2 (5 bases). This CDR3 spans 17 amino acids. Germline V gives CDR1 SGHDN, CDR2 FVKESK. The V end lost 0 bases, the J end lost 3 bases, and 17 bases lay between the germline ends.

This clone was observed a handful of times. The chain is built from TRBV11-2 and TRBJ2-7; 7 positions match TRBD1. Germline CDR1 is SGHAT and CDR2 is FQNNGV. V was clipped by 7 bases and J by 2 bases; unmatched bases: 11. This CDR3 is 15 amino acids long. The CDR3 loop reads CASTPRGLLPYEQYF. The DNA for the CDR3 is TGTGCCAGCACCCCGAGGGGGCTCTTACCCTACGAGCAGTACTTC.

V usage is TRBV7-8 and J usage is TRBJ2-7; D possibly corresponds to TRBD2 (6 bases). Germline values: CDR1 SGHVS, CDR2 FQNEAQ. The CDR3 has 16 amino acids. V lost 0 bases and J lost 0, with 12 bases in between. The CDR3 loop reads CASSLANWEASYEQYF. The CDR3 DNA is TGTGCCAGCAGCTTAGCGAACTGGGAGGCCTCCTACGAGCAGTACTTC.

This clone was seen a single time. J is TRBJ2-5 and V is TRBV5-8, with 11 bases matching TRBD1. Germline V gene lookup returns CDR1 SGHTS and CDR2 YDEGEE. The ends lost 5 bases at V and 5 bases at J; junction bases unmatched: 8. CDR3 length: 15 residues. The CDR3 bases are TGTGCCAGCAGTCAAGGGACAGGGGGTCGGGAGACCCAGTACTTC. Its protein is CASSQGTGGRETQYF.

This clone was recorded only once. J is TRBJ1-1 and V is TRBV4-1; D gene unclear. V dropped 0 bases and J dropped 2 bases, with 13 bases sitting between them. The V gene's germline CDR1 is MGHRA and CDR2 YSYEKL. CDR3 length equals 16 residues. The CDR3 region is CASSQEYEAPNTEAFF. For the CDR3, the DNA is TGCGCCAGCAGCCAAGAATATGAGGCACCTAACACTGAAGCTTTCTTT.

The chain links TRBV9 to TRBJ2-2; 7 bases agree with TRBD1. V was clipped by 6 bases and J by 4 bases; unmatched bases: 6. Germline values: CDR1 SGDLS, CDR2 YYNGEE. CDR3 length equals 14 residues. CDR3 loop: CASTEGASTGELFF. The CDR3 nucleotides read TGTGCCAGCACCGAGGGGGCTAGCACCGGGGAGCTGTTTTTT. The whole variable domain, filled in from reference TRBV9 and TRBJ2-2, reads DSGVTQTPKHLITATGQRVTLRCSPRSGDLSVYWYQQSLDQGLQFLIQYYNGEERAKGNILERFSAQQFPDLHSELNLSSLELGDSALYFCASTEGASTGELFFGEGSRLTVL.

This clone appeared a single time. The gene calls are TRBV6-5 and TRBJ1-5; D might be TRBD1 (5 bases). The CDR3 totals 14 residues. CDR1 MNHEY and CDR2 SVGAGI come from the germline V gene. The V end lost 0 bases, the J end lost 9 bases, and 12 bases lay between the germline ends. The CDR3: CASSYSQAQGPQHF. CDR3 in DNA: TGTGCCAGCAGTTACTCACAGGCCCAGGGGCCCCAGCATTTT.

This clone was seen just once. J is TRBJ1-1 and V is TRBV5-5, with a possible D match to TRBD1 (5 bases). CDR3 length equals 12 residues. V lost 4 bases and J lost 5, with 9 bases in between. Germline-derived CDR1 and CDR2 are SGHKS and YYEKEE (reference sequence). The CDR3 spells CASSDQGTEAFF. CDR3 in DNA: TGTGCCAGCAGCGACCAGGGTACTGAAGCTTTCTTT.

V and J are TRBV5-6 and TRBJ1-6, with 9 nucleotides matching TRBD1. Looked up from germline, CDR1 is SGHDT and CDR2 is YYEEEE. The CDR3 covers 12 residues. After removal of 5 bases from V and 12 bases from J, the junction contained 3 bases not matched to a gene. CDR3 in DNA: TGTGCCAGCAGTTGGGACAGGGAACCCCTCCACTTT. Protein: CASSWDREPLHF.

This clone has more than one count but fewer than ten. The chain combines TRBV4-2 with TRBJ2-1; TRBD1 matches 8 bases. The V and J ends lost 2 bases and 1 base, in that order; junction bases with no gene match: 10. Germline values: CDR1 LGHNA, CDR2 YNFKEQ. The CDR3 contains 18 residues. CDR3 protein: CASSQPQKWTGSYNEQFF. The CDR3 nucleotides read TGTGCCAGCAGCCAACCTCAGAAGTGGACAGGGTCCTACAATGAGCAGTTCTTC.